The 26 T cell receptor beta chains reported below all come from one sample, sequenced in a study of tumor-infiltrating lymphocytes in primary liver carcinoma. Co-extracting RNA and DNA was done with about 17-31 mg of unsorted bulk tissue as input. The template, roughly 0.45 ug total RNA, yielded TCR beta cDNA made with a constant-region primer. Sequencing libraries for TCR beta derived from three nested multiplex PCR rounds that used slightly modified ARM-PCR. Investigators reported that the first two PCR rounds, at about 11 cycles each, used TRBV1-TRBV30 forward primers with a C-beta reverse primer. Via MiXCR, TCRdb re-called the multiplex PCR reads, giving one row per CDR3 protein. The sample includes approximately 74,000 distinct CDR3 sequences, 71% of them seen just once. Sample: liver tumor tissue from sampling region 4. Subset specified: tumor region T4, right-lateral pole. These TCRs come from a woman in her sixties with primary liver carcinoma and hepatitis B virus infection.

CDR3 nucleotides: TGTGCCAGCTCACTTCGGGGGCAGGGCTATTACAATGAGCAGTTCTTC. This codes for CASSLRGQGYYNEQFF. The V gene is TRBV18, the J gene TRBJ2-1, with D possibly being TRBD1 or TRBD2 (6 bases each). CDR3 size: 16 residues. Trimming stripped 4 bases from V and 4 bases from J, with 17 bases between. The germline gives CDR1 KGHSH, CDR2 LQKENI. The entire variable domain, with the rest obtained from reference TRBV18 and TRBJ2-1, is as follows: NAGVMQNPRHLVRRRGQEARLRCSPMKGHSHVYWYRQLPEEGLKFMVYLQKENIIDESGMPKERFSAEFPKEGPSILRIQQVVRGDSAAYFCASSLRGQGYYNEQFFGPGTRLTVL.

This clonotype was detected ten times or more. The chain recombines TRBV6-1 with TRBJ2-7, with TRBD2 identical over 7 bases. The trim removed 4 bases at V and 6 bases at J, leaving 6 bases unmatched. CDR3 length: 13 residues. Looked up from germline, CDR1 is MNHNS and CDR2 is SASEGT. The CDR3 loop reads CASSATGTTEQYF. The CDR3 coding sequence is TGTGCCAGCAGTGCAACCGGGACTACCGAGCAGTACTTC.

This clonotype was picked up many times. The rearrangement uses TRBV5-4 and TRBJ2-3, with 8 bases matching TRBD2. V lost 0 bases to trimming and J lost 3 bases; unmatched junction nucleotides: 3. Germline V gene lookup returns CDR1 SGHNT and CDR2 YYREEE (reference sequence). CDR3 length equals 15 residues. CDR3 in DNA: TGTGCCAGCAGCTTGGCAGCGGGAGTTACAGATACGCAGTATTTT. It translates to CASSLAAGVTDTQYF.

The table lists this clonotype with a few counts. The junction does not match germline at one end; this may be a read error. The chain recombines TRBV30 with TRBJ2-7; TRBD2 is a possible D gene (5 bases). Germline CDR1 and CDR2: GTSNPN and SVGIG (reference sequence). This CDR3 has 15 amino acids. The CDR3 sequence is CARSVPGGAVYEQYF. The CDR3 nucleotides read TGTGCCAGGAGTGTACCGGGCGGAGCGGTCTACGAGCAGTACTTC.

The chain is built from TRBV11-2 and TRBJ2-1; 8 bases fit TRBD2. The length of the CDR3 is 14 residues. Trimming removed 6 bases from V and 9 bases from J; junction bases left unmatched: 10. Germline V CDR1 and CDR2: SGHAT, FQNNGV. This chain's CDR3 is CASRQVRGGTEQFF. CDR3 DNA: TGTGCCAGCAGGCAGGTTCGGGGGGGAACTGAGCAGTTCTTC.

There are many counts of this clonotype. Compared with germline, one end of the junction differs, possibly owing to a read error. This chain links TRBV4-1 with TRBJ1-5; weak D call: TRBD1 (6 bases). Per germline, CDR1 MGHRA and CDR2 YSYEKL. The CDR3 is made up of 15 amino acids. The CDR3 region is CASSQPNRENRPQHF. In DNA form, the CDR3 reads TGCGCCAGCAGCCAACCCAACAGGGAGAATCGGCCCCAGCATTTT.

On this clonotype itself: A junction end diverges from the germline sequence, so it may reflect a read error. V is TRBV12-3 or TRBV12-4 and J is TRBJ2-7; D not certain. CDR3 length equals 13 residues. The CDR3 DNA reads TGTGTCAGCTCTAGTACATCAAGCTACGAGCAATACTTC. Protein sequence: CVSSSTSSYEQYF.

Of note for this clonotype: A much larger clone lies a single base off, so this may be a read error. The chain links TRBV7-9 to TRBJ1-1; D is undetermined. This CDR3 region has 13 residues. CDR1 is SEHNR, CDR2 FQNEAQ, per germline (reference sequence). The V and J ends lost 5 bases and 12 bases respectively, with 19 bases between them. The CDR3 DNA sequence: TGTGCCAGCAGCCCCCAGACGAGGTTTAGGTCTTTCTTT. Translating it yields CASSPQTRFRSFF. The full variable domain, its missing parts supplied by reference TRBV7-9 and TRBJ1-1, is DTGVSQNPRHKITKRGQNVTFRCDPISEHNRLYWYRQTLGQGPEFLTYFQNEAQLEKSRLLSDRFSAERPKGSFSTLEIQRTEQGDSAMYLCASSPQTRFRSFFGQGTRLTVV.

The table lists this clonotype with many counts. CDR3 nucleotides: TGTGCCAGCAAGTCGGCGGGTAGCCCCTACGAGCAGTACTTC. Encoded protein: CASKSAGSPYEQYF. V usage is TRBV11-1 and J usage is TRBJ2-7; D perhaps matches TRBD2 (5 bases). Per the germline V gene, CDR1 is SGHAT and CDR2 is FQDESV (reference sequence). V lost 7 bases to trimming and J lost 2 bases, with 15 bases between them. The CDR3 has 14 residues.

This clonotype was found a few times. V and J are TRBV19 and TRBJ2-2; maybe TRBD1 (6 bases). Trimming cost V 6 bases and J 2 bases, with 19 bases left between them. This CDR3 is built from 17 residues. CDR1 is LNHDA and CDR2 is SQIVND in the germline V gene (reference sequence). CDR3 nucleotides: TGTGCCAGTAGCTTCCGCCTTCGGACAGACAACACCGGGGAGCTGTTTTTT. Translation: CASSFRLRTDNTGELFF. Complete variable domain (other parts from reference TRBV19 and TRBJ2-2): DGGITQSPKYLFRKEGQNVTLSCEQNLNHDAMYWYRQDPGQGLRLIYYSQIVNDFQKGDIAEGYSVSREKKESFPLTVTSAQKNPTAFYLCASSFRLRTDNTGELFFGEGSRLTVL.

This clonotype was found once. The chain uses TRBV10-3 and TRBJ2-1; a possible D gene is TRBD2 (5 bases). V was cut by 6 bases and J by 3 bases, with 18 bases left in between. CDR3 size: 16 residues. Looked up from germline, CDR1 is ENHRY and CDR2 is SYGVKD. The CDR3 reads CAIRIGGVTGYNEQFF. DNA for the CDR3: TGTGCCATCAGGATAGGAGGAGTCACGGGCTACAATGAGCAGTTCTTC.

This clonotype came up many times. The chain carries TRBV10-2 and TRBJ2-3, with 7 bases matching TRBD2. The CDR3 runs 15 residues. V trimming: 5 bases; J trimming: 0 bases; junction bases outside the gene matches: 5. CDR1 and CDR2 from the germline V gene are WSHSY and SAAADI. The CDR3 coding sequence is TGCGCCAGCAGTACTAGCGAGACTAGCACAGATACGCAGTATTTT. Amino acids: CASSTSETSTDTQYF.

The CDR3 spells CASSPGTSADNEQFF. In DNA, the CDR3 is TGCGCCAGCAGCCCGGGGACTAGCGCGGATAATGAGCAGTTCTTC. The chain employs TRBV5-1 and TRBJ2-1; 10 bases match TRBD2. The ends lost 4 bases at V and 7 bases at J; junction bases unmatched: 8. This CDR3 has 15 amino acids. Per germline, CDR1 SGHRS and CDR2 YFSETQ.

CDR3 DNA: TGTGCCAGCAGTTTAGCTGGTGCTGGTCATGGCTACACCTTC. Its protein product is CASSLAGAGHGYTF. This chain joins TRBV12-3 or TRBV12-4 and TRBJ1-2; D gene uncertain. This CDR3 contains 14 residues. The V gene lost 0 bases and the J gene lost 6 bases, with 11 bases spanning the gap.

The chain uses TRBV5-1 and TRBJ2-5, with a tentative D call TRBD2 (6 bases). Germline loops: CDR1 SGHRS, CDR2 YFSETQ. CDR3 length: 15 residues. The V end lost 8 bases, the J end lost 5 bases, and 22 bases lay between the germline ends. The CDR3 region is CARSLGTLSSETQYF. The CDR3 nucleotides are TGCGCCAGGAGCCTGGGGACTCTCAGCAGCGAGACCCAGTACTTC. Complete variable domain (other parts from reference TRBV5-1 and TRBJ2-5): KAGVTQTPRYLIKTRGQQVTLSCSPISGHRSVSWYQQTPGQGLQFLFEYFSETQRNKGNFPGRFSGRQFSNSRSEMNVSTLELGDSALYLCARSLGTLSSETQYFGPGTRLLVL.

Remarks on this clonotype: The junction departs from germline at one end; a sequencing error may be responsible. This sequence joins TRBV6-5 and TRBJ2-1; D is undetermined. From germline, CDR1 is MNHEY and CDR2 SVGAGI. The CDR3 runs to 13 residues. The CDR3 loop reads CASSYSSDDDQFF. The CDR3 nucleotides are TGTGCCAGCAGTTACTCGTCAGACGATGATCAGTTCTTC.

Worth noting for this clonotype: Germline is not matched at one junction end, which may reflect a read error. The CDR3 DNA follows: TGTGCCAGCAATGACTCGAGGACTGACATCGATACGCAGTATTTT. This encodes CASNDSRTDIDTQYF. The chain couples TRBV6-4 to TRBJ2-3; possibly TRBD2 for D (5 bases). The CDR3 runs 15 residues. CDR1 is MRHNA and CDR2 is SNTAGT in the germline V gene.

The chain uses TRBV6-4 and TRBJ1-2, with D maybe TRBD1 (5 bases). The CDR3 contains 16 residues. V gave up 7 bases and J gave up 6 bases, with 24 bases separating them. Germline V gives CDR1 MRHNA, CDR2 SNTAGT. The chain's CDR3 is CASTPDQGGGVHGYTF. The CDR3 DNA reads as TGTGCCAGCACTCCTGACCAGGGTGGGGGTGTACATGGCTACACCTTC.

In regard to this clonotype: Because it lacks the conserved phenylalanine or tryptophan at the end, this CDR3 is likely a read error. J is TRBJ1-2 and V is TRBV14; D gene ambiguous. The CDR3 runs 16 residues. The germline V gene has CDR1 SGHDN and CDR2 FVKESK. The CDR3 region has the DNA TGTGCCATCAGCCAAGATCGTGGCGGGAGAAACTATGGCTACACCATC. Residues: CAISQDRGGRNYGYTI.

The chain carries TRBV5-6 and TRBJ2-5; D is possibly TRBD2 (5 bases). With 2 bases removed from V and 2 bases from J, the gap between germline ends came to 13 bases. CDR1 is SGHDT and CDR2 is YYEEEE in the germline V gene. The CDR3 contains 15 residues. The CDR3 DNA follows: TGTGCCAGCAGCTTACTGACGACTATTCAAGAGACCCAGTACTTC. It is translated as CASSLLTTIQETQYF.

Remarks on this clonotype: It is likely a read error, because the conserved phenylalanine at the end of the CDR3 is missing. This chain links TRBV6-1 with TRBJ1-1; D remains unclear. Germline assignment: CDR1 MNHNS and CDR2 SASEGT. The CDR3 runs to 13 residues. As DNA, the CDR3 is TGTGCCAACAGTGCCCACATGTTCTCTGAAGCTTTCCTT. Translating gives CANSAHMFSEAFL.

About this clonotype: The limits of the CDR3 on the DNA are not certain, so only TCRdb's listed CDR3 is given. The V gene is TRBV29-1, the J gene TRBJ1-2. The CDR3 contains 14 residues when both ends are counted. Germline V gene data show CDR1 as SQVTM and CDR2 as ANQGSEA. CDR3 amino acids: CGVARGTGARGCNF.

Worth noting for this clonotype: At one of its ends the junction is not consistent with the germline gene, which may arise from a read error. The chain combines TRBV11-2 with TRBJ1-2; D not resolved. Germline CDR1 and CDR2: SGHAT and FQNNGV. This CDR3 has 13 amino acids. CDR3 in DNA: TGTGCCAGCAGCCCCGACGGAGTCTATGACTACACCTTC. Protein sequence: CASSPDGVYDYTF.

This clonotype has a count of ten or more. V is TRBV28 and J is TRBJ2-4; 7 bases are shared with TRBD2. J gave up 0 bases and V 3 bases, and 8 bases lay outside the gene matches. The CDR3 totals 17 residues. The germline gives CDR1 MDHEN, CDR2 SYDVKM. CDR3 sequence: CASSFQGAGLAKNIQYF. CDR3 nucleotides: TGTGCCAGCAGTTTCCAGGGAGCGGGGCTAGCCAAAAACATTCAGTACTTC.

This clonotype was observed at least ten times. A read error may produce the germline difference seen at one junction end. As DNA, the CDR3 is TGCGCCAGCAGCTTGAACAGGGTCTCCATCTTT. Translation gives CASSLNRVSIF. The gene calls are TRBV5-1 and TRBJ1-1; weak D call: TRBD1 (6 bases). The CDR3 totals 11 residues. Germline V lookup: CDR1 SGHRS, CDR2 YFSETQ.

This clonotype appeared a few times. This rearrangement joins TRBV2 to TRBJ1-2, with 10 bases matching TRBD1. Germline lookup yields CDR1 SNHLY and CDR2 FYNNEI. The J segment lost 8 bases and the V segment lost 3 bases, leaving 3 bases of the junction unmatched. The CDR3 runs 13 residues. In nucleotides, the CDR3 is TGTGCCAGCAGTGAGAGGGACAGGGGAGGCTACACCTTC. It specifies CASSERDRGGYTF.